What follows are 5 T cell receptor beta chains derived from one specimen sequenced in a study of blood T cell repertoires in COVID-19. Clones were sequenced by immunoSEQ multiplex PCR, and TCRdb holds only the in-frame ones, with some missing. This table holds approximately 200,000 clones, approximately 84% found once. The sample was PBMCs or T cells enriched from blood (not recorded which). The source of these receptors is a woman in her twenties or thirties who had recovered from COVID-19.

In DNA form, the CDR3 reads TGTGCCAGTTACAGCAATGAAAAACTGTTTTTT. Translated: CASYSNEKLFF. The chain links TRBV19 to TRBJ1-4; D unresolved. The CDR3 totals 11 residues. Trimming shortened V by 8 bases and J by 5 bases, and 6 bases separated the two germline ends. Germline lookup yields CDR1 LNHDA and CDR2 SQIVND (reference sequence).

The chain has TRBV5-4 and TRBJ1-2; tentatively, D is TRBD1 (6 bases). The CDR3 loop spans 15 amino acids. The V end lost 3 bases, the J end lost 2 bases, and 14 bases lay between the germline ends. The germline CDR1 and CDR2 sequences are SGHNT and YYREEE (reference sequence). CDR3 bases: TGTGCCAGCAGCTCTGGGACATTACTGAACTATGGCTACACCTTC. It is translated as CASSSGTLLNYGYTF.

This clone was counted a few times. In DNA form, the CDR3 reads TGTGCCAGCAGCTCCCAGGGCTCCTACAATGAGCAGTTCTTC. Protein sequence: CASSSQGSYNEQFF. The chain uses TRBV5-4 and TRBJ2-1; perhaps TRBD1 as D (5 bases). CDR1 is SGHNT, CDR2 YYREEE, per germline (reference sequence). V was trimmed by 3 bases and J by 0 bases, leaving 7 bases between them. The CDR3 spans 14 residues.

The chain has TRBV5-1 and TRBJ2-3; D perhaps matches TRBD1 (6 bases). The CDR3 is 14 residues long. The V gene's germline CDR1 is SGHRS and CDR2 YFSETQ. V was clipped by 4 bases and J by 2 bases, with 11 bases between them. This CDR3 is CASSARDTTDTQYF. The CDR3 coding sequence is TGCGCCAGCAGCGCACGGGACACCACAGATACGCAGTATTTT.

DNA for the CDR3: TGTGCCATCAATACCGACAGGGGGCAGAATTCACCCCTCCACTTT. As protein: CAINTDRGQNSPLHF. V is TRBV10-3 and J is TRBJ1-6, with 10 positions matching TRBD1. Germline V gives CDR1 ENHRY, CDR2 SYGVKD. With 7 bases clipped from V and 7 bases from J, the junction kept 7 bases outside the gene matches. The CDR3 totals 15 residues.